Following are 5 T cell receptor beta chains from one sample sequenced in a study of blood T cells in healthy people across ages. A sample-barcoded 5' primer and a J-beta primer mix were used in a second PCR of roughly 7 to 11 cycles. MiXCR, run by TCRdb on the 5' RACE reads, gives a single entry per CDR3 protein. The repertoire holds 750,000 to 850,000 distinct CDR3 sequences, with roughly 25% as singletons. The data also belong to a second study, concerning T cells of mothers and their children.

The sample was blood. Receptor source: a boy aged 5-17 years in good health.

This clonotype occurred a few times. CDR3: CASSLSGRPYEQYF. The CDR3 nucleotides are TGTGCCAGCAGTTTATCGGGCAGACCCTACGAGCAGTACTTC. The chain is built from TRBV28 and TRBJ2-7; D is unclear. The V gene lost 1 base and the J gene lost 2 bases, with 9 bases spanning the gap. Germline CDR1 reads MDHEN; CDR2 reads SYDVKM. The CDR3 has 14 residues.

V usage is TRBV5-1 and J usage is TRBJ2-7, with D perhaps matching TRBD1 or TRBD2 (5 bases each). CDR1 and CDR2 (germline): SGHRS, YFSETQ. V lost 4 bases and J lost 0, with 14 bases in between. The CDR3 is made up of 15 amino acids. The CDR3 region is CASSRSWGSSYEQYF. CDR3 coding DNA: TGCGCCAGCAGCCGATCGTGGGGGAGCTCCTACGAGCAGTACTTC.

The chain carries TRBV18 and TRBJ2-6; 11 bases are shared with TRBD1. V was pared by 3 bases and J by 0 bases, with 1 base of the junction left unmatched. The CDR3 totals 17 residues. CDR1 is KGHSH, CDR2 LQKENI, per germline. CDR3 protein: CASSPGQGGSGANVLTF. DNA of the CDR3: TGTGCCAGCTCACCGGGACAGGGGGGCTCTGGGGCCAACGTCCTGACTTTC.

V usage is TRBV12-3 or TRBV12-4 and J usage is TRBJ1-5; 10 bases match TRBD1. The CDR3 covers 15 residues. V gave up 4 bases and J gave up 6 bases; unmatched junction bases: 6. DNA of the CDR3: TGTGCCAGCAGTTCCGGAGACAGGGGGCTTCAGCCCCAGCATTTT. This translates into CASSSGDRGLQPQHF.

As regards this clonotype: At one boundary the junction diverges from the germline segment, which might be a read error. The chain couples TRBV5-1 to TRBJ1-1, with 9 bases fitting TRBD1. The CDR3 contains 15 residues. Per germline, CDR1 SGHRS and CDR2 YFSETQ. The CDR3, as DNA: TGCGCCAGCAGCCGGGGGGGGACAGGGAACACTGTAGCTTTCTTT. Protein: CASSRGGTGNTVAFF.